These 26 T cell receptor beta chains were sequenced from one sample in a study of immune evolution from preneoplasia to lung adenocarcinoma. Libraries were prepared by immunoSEQ multiplex PCR; TCRdb keeps only in-frame clonotypes and omits some of them. The repertoire holds some 4,000 clones, with approximately 88% as singletons. Input material: FFPE lung adenocarcinoma in situ tissue. The receptors derive from a person aged 55-80 years with lung adenocarcinoma.

The V call is TRBV29-1, the J call TRBJ2-5; D might be TRBD2 (6 bases). Germline assignment: CDR1 SQVTM and CDR2 ANQGSEA. V dropped 6 bases and J dropped 5 bases, with 13 bases sitting between them. The CDR3 loop spans 12 amino acids. The CDR3 here is CSVDGGTETQYF. Written as DNA, the CDR3 is TGCAGCGTCGACGGGGGAACCGAGACCCAGTACTTC.

This sequence joins TRBV10-3 and TRBJ2-7, with D possibly called TRBD1 or TRBD2 (5 bases each). Per germline, CDR1 ENHRY and CDR2 SYGVKD. V dropped 2 bases and J dropped 7 bases, with 12 bases sitting between them. The CDR3 covers 13 residues. CDR3 nucleotides: TGTGCCATCAGTGAGGGGCAGGGACGTGAGCAGTACTTC. Translating gives CAISEGQGREQYF.

The V call is TRBV5-4, the J call TRBJ2-7; 7 bases are a match to TRBD1. CDR3 length equals 13 residues. Germline values: CDR1 SGHNT, CDR2 YYREEE (reference sequence). The junction had 8 bases not matched to a gene; V was cut back by 4 bases and J by 7 bases. As DNA, the CDR3 is TGTGCCAGCAGCCTGTACAGGGGTGGAGAGCAGTACTTC. Translated, it gives CASSLYRGGEQYF.

The V call is TRBV9, the J call TRBJ2-1; TRBD2 agrees at 11 bases. Germline V lookup: CDR1 SGDLS, CDR2 YYNGEE. V shed 6 bases and J 8 bases; nucleotides not matched to a gene: 4. The CDR3 is made up of 13 amino acids. The chain's CDR3 is CASTSLAGDEQFF. The CDR3, as DNA: TGTGCCAGCACCTCACTAGCGGGAGATGAGCAGTTCTTC.

This chain uses TRBV5-1 with TRBJ1-2; the match to TRBD1 covers 10 bases. The CDR3 has 15 amino acids. V shed 5 bases and J 8 bases; nucleotides not matched to a gene: 12. CDR1 is SGHRS and CDR2 is YFSETQ in the germline V gene. CDR3 region: CASRQNTGTGEGYTF. DNA for the CDR3: TGCGCCAGCAGACAAAACACCGGGACAGGGGAAGGCTACACCTTC. The full variable domain, completed using reference TRBV5-1 and TRBJ1-2, is KAGVTQTPRYLIKTRGQQVTLSCSPISGHRSVSWYQQTPGQGLQFLFEYFSETQRNKGNFPGRFSGRQFSNSRSEMNVSTLELGDSALYLCASRQNTGTGEGYTFGSGTRLTVV.

V usage is TRBV7-2 and J usage is TRBJ1-5; D uncertain. CDR1 SGHTA and CDR2 FQGNSA come from the germline V gene. The CDR3 consists of 13 residues. The ends were cut back, 4 bases at V and 11 bases at J, with 15 bases in the middle. CDR3 sequence reads: CASSSGGSRAQHF. In DNA, the CDR3 is TGTGCCAGCAGCTCCGGAGGCAGCCGAGCCCAGCATTTT.

The rearrangement uses TRBV9 and TRBJ2-7; D gene ambiguous. Trimming stripped 2 bases from V and 6 bases from J, with 9 bases between. The CDR3 totals 12 residues. The germline V gene has CDR1 SGDLS and CDR2 YYNGEE. The CDR3 spells CASSVLLSEQYF. The CDR3 nucleotides are TGTGCCAGCAGCGTCCTTTTGTCCGAGCAGTACTTC.

This clone is a singleton in its sample. This sequence joins TRBV4-1 and TRBJ2-3, with D possibly called TRBD1 or TRBD2 (6 bases each). Germline V gene lookup returns CDR1 MGHRA and CDR2 YSYEKL. CDR3 length: 14 amino acids. Trimming took off 8 bases at V and 1 base at J, with 13 bases between the two ends. CDR3 sequence (DNA): TGCGCCAGCGCAAGGGGGGATGGCACAGATACGCAGTATTTT. It codes for CASARGDGTDTQYF.

V and J are TRBV10-2 and TRBJ1-4; 7 positions agree with TRBD1. The CDR3 is 15 residues long. CDR1 and CDR2 from the germline V gene are WSHSY and SAAADI. V lost 2 bases and J lost 8; bases outside the gene matches: 8. The CDR3, as DNA: TGCGCCAGCAGTGAGGAGGAGGGGGCGGACGAAAAACTGTTTTTT. Its protein is CASSEEEGADEKLFF.

The chain uses TRBV18 and TRBJ2-5; 8 bases agree with TRBD2. The V segment lost 2 bases and the J segment 5 bases; nucleotides outside the gene matches: 7. CDR1 is KGHSH and CDR2 is LQKENI in the germline V gene. CDR3 length: 15 residues. CDR3 sequence reads: CASSPSGGISETQYF. DNA for the CDR3: TGTGCCAGCTCACCATCGGGAGGGATATCGGAGACCCAGTACTTC.

The chain joins TRBV29-1 to TRBJ2-3, with 9 nucleotides matching TRBD2. This CDR3 has 14 amino acids. V dropped 4 bases and J dropped 1; count of bases not matched to a gene: 3. The germline V gene has CDR1 SQVTM and CDR2 ANQGSEA. Here the CDR3 DNA reads TGCAGCGTTGCGCGGGGGGGCGGCACAGATACGCAGTATTTT. This codes for CSVARGGGTDTQYF.

This clone appeared a single time. The rearrangement links TRBV6-1 to TRBJ2-7; weak D call: TRBD1 (5 bases). The CDR3 extends over 16 amino acids. The V and J ends lost 1 base and 0 bases respectively, with 13 bases between them. Germline V gene lookup returns CDR1 MNHNS and CDR2 SASEGT. In DNA, the CDR3 is TGTGCCAGCAGTGAAGGGGGCTTTCTGAGCTCCTACGAGCAGTACTTC. Amino acids: CASSEGGFLSSYEQYF.

This chain links TRBV11-2 with TRBJ1-4, with D hard to call. Trimming cost V 1 base and J 8 bases, with 8 bases left between them. This CDR3 comprises 13 residues. Germline loops: CDR1 SGHAT, CDR2 FQNNGV. DNA of the CDR3: TGTGCCAGCAGCTTAGTGCTAGACGAAAAACTGTTTTTT. Translation gives CASSLVLDEKLFF.

This clone was seen a handful of times. This chain connects TRBV11-2 to TRBJ1-2; tentative D call: TRBD1 (5 bases). Germline V gene lookup returns CDR1 SGHAT and CDR2 FQNNGV. The CDR3 contains 15 residues. Trimming cost V 6 bases and J 2 bases, with 16 bases left between them. The chain's CDR3 is CASSLSTTANYGYTF. The CDR3, as DNA: TGTGCCAGCAGTTTAAGTACGACAGCCAACTATGGCTACACCTTC.

This clone came up a few times. V usage is TRBV28 and J usage is TRBJ1-4; possible D gene TRBD1, 6 bases. V lost 2 bases to trimming and J lost 5 bases, with 12 bases between them. The CDR3 has 15 residues. Germline CDR1 and CDR2: MDHEN and SYDVKM. The CDR3 region has the DNA TGTGCCAGCAGTTTAATTCGGGGGGCGAATGAAAAACTGTTTTTT. Translated, it gives CASSLIRGANEKLFF.

V is TRBV27 and J is TRBJ1-2, with 7 nucleotides matching TRBD1. This CDR3 comprises 15 residues. After removal of 4 bases from V and 10 bases from J, the junction contained 15 bases not matched to a gene. Germline V lookup: CDR1 MNHEY, CDR2 SMNVEV (reference sequence). This chain's CDR3 is CASSSFRGGRMLYTF. DNA of the CDR3: TGTGCCAGCAGTTCATTTCGAGGGGGCCGTATGCTCTACACCTTC.

This clone was observed a single time. The rearrangement joins TRBV28 to TRBJ1-4; perhaps TRBD1 as D (5 bases). The CDR3 contains 16 residues. V lost 0 bases and J 9 bases, leaving 17 bases between the germline ends. CDR1 is MDHEN, CDR2 SYDVKM, per germline. CDR3 DNA: TGTGCCAGCAGTTTATGGGCTCGGCAGGGCGCCAAAAAACTGTTTTTT. Its protein is CASSLWARQGAKKLFF.

This clone was seen more than once but under ten times. The V gene is TRBV2, the J gene TRBJ2-3, with D unresolved. The V gene's germline CDR1 is SNHLY and CDR2 FYNNEI. The CDR3 loop spans 13 amino acids. V lost 7 bases to trimming and J lost 0 bases, with 8 bases between them. CDR3 bases: TGTGCCAGCAACCGGGTTAGCACAGATACGCAGTATTTT. The encoded protein is CASNRVSTDTQYF.

The gene calls are TRBV6-5 and TRBJ1-1, with 8 bases identical to TRBD1. The V segment lost 1 base and the J segment 4 bases; nucleotides outside the gene matches: 2. Germline V CDR1 and CDR2: MNHEY, SVGAGI. This CDR3 region has 14 residues. CDR3: CASSYWTGSTEAFF. The CDR3 bases are TGTGCCAGCAGTTACTGGACAGGGTCCACTGAAGCTTTCTTT.

In DNA form, the CDR3 reads TGTGCCAGTAGCTCGGGGGGCACTAGCGTCTACGAGCAGTACTTC. It specifies CASSSGGTSVYEQYF. The chain is built from TRBV19 and TRBJ2-7, with a tentative D call TRBD2 (7 bases). This CDR3 has 15 residues. Per the germline V gene, CDR1 is LNHDA and CDR2 is SQIVND (reference sequence). V was shortened by 6 bases and J by 3 bases, with 18 bases between the two germline ends.

The chain is built from TRBV5-4 and TRBJ1-4; no clear D gene. The CDR3 loop spans 14 amino acids. V was trimmed by 7 bases and J by 0 bases, leaving 10 bases between them. The V gene's germline CDR1 is SGHNT and CDR2 YYREEE (reference sequence). This CDR3 reads CASSQRATNEKLFF. In nucleotides, the CDR3 is TGTGCCAGCTCCCAGAGGGCAACTAATGAAAAACTGTTTTTT.

This chain uses TRBV5-1 with TRBJ1-4, with D possibly TRBD1 on 5 matching bases. CDR1 and CDR2 (germline): SGHRS, YFSETQ. The CDR3 is made up of 16 amino acids. V was pared by 4 bases and J by 8 bases, with 21 bases between. The CDR3 DNA sequence: TGCGCCAGCAGCCTCGAGCGGGGCAGCCGAGAAGAAAAACTGTTTTTT. Amino acids: CASSLERGSREEKLFF.

The V and J genes are TRBV13 and TRBJ1-2, with 7 bases lining up with TRBD1. The V segment lost 7 bases and the J segment 0 bases; nucleotides outside the gene matches: 8. The CDR3 has 15 amino acids. CDR1 is PRHDT, CDR2 FYEKMQ, per germline (reference sequence). The CDR3 sequence is CASKLLGQANYGYTF. Written as DNA, the CDR3 is TGTGCCAGCAAGCTACTTGGACAGGCTAACTATGGCTACACCTTC.

The J gene is TRBJ1-2, the V gene TRBV5-6, with unresolved D. CDR1 and CDR2 (germline): SGHDT, YYEEEE. V was pared by 4 bases and J by 6 bases, with 16 bases between. CDR3 length: 14 residues. The DNA of the CDR3 is TGTGCCAGCAGCCGCAAAAGTAACCTGGATGGCTACACCTTC. The encoded protein is CASSRKSNLDGYTF.

The rearrangement uses TRBV5-4 and TRBJ1-1; 9 bases fit TRBD1. This CDR3 is built from 15 residues. The germline gives CDR1 SGHNT, CDR2 YYREEE (reference sequence). The junction had 4 bases not matched to a gene; V was cut back by 4 bases and J by 0 bases. CDR3 amino acids: CASSRGQGMNTEAFF. The DNA of the CDR3 is TGTGCCAGCAGCCGTGGACAGGGGATGAACACTGAAGCTTTCTTT.

This clone has more than one count but fewer than ten. The chain links TRBV5-1 to TRBJ1-1; D is undetermined. Trimming took 4 bases from V and 1 from J, leaving 11 bases between them. The CDR3 sequence is 14 residues long. Germline values: CDR1 SGHRS, CDR2 YFSETQ. The DNA for the CDR3 is TGCGCCAGCAGCGGTAAAGTGGAGAACACTGAAGCTTTCTTT. Its translation: CASSGKVENTEAFF.